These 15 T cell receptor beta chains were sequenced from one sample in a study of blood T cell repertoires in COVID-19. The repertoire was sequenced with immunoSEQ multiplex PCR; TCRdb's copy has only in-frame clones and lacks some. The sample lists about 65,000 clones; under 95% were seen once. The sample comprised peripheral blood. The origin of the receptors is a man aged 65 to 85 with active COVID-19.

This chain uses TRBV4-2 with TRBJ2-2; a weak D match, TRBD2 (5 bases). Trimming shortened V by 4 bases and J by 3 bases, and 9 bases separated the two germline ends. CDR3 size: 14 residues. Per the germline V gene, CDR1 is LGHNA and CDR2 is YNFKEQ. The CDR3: CASSRPGDTGELFF. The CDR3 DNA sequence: TGTGCCAGCAGCCGCCCCGGGGACACCGGGGAGCTGTTTTTT.

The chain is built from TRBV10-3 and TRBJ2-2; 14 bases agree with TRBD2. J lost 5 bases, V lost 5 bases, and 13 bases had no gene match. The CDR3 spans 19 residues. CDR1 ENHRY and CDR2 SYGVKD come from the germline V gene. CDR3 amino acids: CAISSPGTSGGIGTGELFF. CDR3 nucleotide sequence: TGTGCCATCAGTTCGCCCGGGACTAGCGGGGGTATTGGAACCGGGGAGCTGTTTTTT.

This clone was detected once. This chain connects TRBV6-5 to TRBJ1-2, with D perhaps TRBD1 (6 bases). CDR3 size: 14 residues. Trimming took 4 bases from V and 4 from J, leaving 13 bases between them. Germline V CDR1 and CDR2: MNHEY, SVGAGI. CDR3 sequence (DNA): TGTGCCAGCAGTTCCGGACAGTCGTTCTATGGCTACACCTTC. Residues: CASSSGQSFYGYTF.

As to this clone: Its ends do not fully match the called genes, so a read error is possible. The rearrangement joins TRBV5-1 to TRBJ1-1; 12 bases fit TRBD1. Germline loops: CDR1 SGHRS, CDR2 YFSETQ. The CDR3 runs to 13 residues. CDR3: CASSAPGTGGSFF. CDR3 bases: TGCGCCAGCAGCGCCCCCGGGACAGGGGGCTCATTTTTT.

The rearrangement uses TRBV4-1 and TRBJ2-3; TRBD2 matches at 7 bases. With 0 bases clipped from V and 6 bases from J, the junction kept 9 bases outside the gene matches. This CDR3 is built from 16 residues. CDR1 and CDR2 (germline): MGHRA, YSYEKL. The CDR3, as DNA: TGCGCCAGCAGCCAAGATAGGGCTAGCGGAATGGATACGCAGTATTTT. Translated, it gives CASSQDRASGMDTQYF.

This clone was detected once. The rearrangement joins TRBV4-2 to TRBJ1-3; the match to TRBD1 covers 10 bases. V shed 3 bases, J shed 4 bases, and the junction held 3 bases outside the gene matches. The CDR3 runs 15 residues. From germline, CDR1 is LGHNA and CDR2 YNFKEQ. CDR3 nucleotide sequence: TGTGCCAGCAGCCAGACAGGGGGCAGAGGAAACACCATATATTTT. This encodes CASSQTGGRGNTIYF.

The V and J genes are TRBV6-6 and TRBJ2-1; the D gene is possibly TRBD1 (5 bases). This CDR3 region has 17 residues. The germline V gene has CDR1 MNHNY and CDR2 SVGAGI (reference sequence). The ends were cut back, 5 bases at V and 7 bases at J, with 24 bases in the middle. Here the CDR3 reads CASSQIEWQGFSNEQFF. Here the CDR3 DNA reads TGTGCCAGCAGTCAAATAGAGTGGCAGGGTTTCTCAAATGAGCAGTTCTTC.

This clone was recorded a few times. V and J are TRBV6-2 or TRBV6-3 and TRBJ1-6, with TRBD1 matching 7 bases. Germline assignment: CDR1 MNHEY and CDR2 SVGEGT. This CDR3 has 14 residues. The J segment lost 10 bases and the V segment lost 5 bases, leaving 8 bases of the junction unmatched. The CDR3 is CASSLTGVGSPLHF. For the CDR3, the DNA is TGTGCCAGCAGTCTAACAGGGGTCGGCTCACCCCTCCACTTT.

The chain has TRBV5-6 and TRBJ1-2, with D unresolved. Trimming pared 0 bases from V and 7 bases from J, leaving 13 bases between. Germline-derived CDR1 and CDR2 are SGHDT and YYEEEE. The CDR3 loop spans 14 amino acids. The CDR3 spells CASSLGAAPFGYTF. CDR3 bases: TGTGCCAGCAGCTTGGGGGCAGCTCCTTTTGGCTACACCTTC.

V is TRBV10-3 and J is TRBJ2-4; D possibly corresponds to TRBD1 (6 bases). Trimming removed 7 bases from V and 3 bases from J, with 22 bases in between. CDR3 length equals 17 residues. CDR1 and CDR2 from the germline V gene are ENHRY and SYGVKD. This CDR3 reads CAITTPNYREFKNIQYF. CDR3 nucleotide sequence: TGTGCCATCACCACCCCGAACTACAGGGAGTTCAAAAACATTCAGTACTTC.

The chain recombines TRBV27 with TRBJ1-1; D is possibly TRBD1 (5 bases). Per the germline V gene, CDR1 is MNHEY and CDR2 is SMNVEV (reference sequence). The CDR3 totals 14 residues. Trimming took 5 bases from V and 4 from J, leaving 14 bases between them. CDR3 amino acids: CASSRSGVGTEAFF. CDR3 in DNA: TGTGCCAGCAGTCGTTCGGGGGTTGGCACTGAAGCTTTCTTT.

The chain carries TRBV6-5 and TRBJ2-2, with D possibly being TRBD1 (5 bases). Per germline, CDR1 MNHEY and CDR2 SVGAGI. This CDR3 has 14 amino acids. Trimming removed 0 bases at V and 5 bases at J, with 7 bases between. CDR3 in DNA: TGTGCCAGCAGTTACTCCCGACAGACCGGGGAGCTGTTTTTT. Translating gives CASSYSRQTGELFF.

The DNA for the CDR3 is TGCGCCAGCAGCTTGGAAGGGCAGGGTTCACCCCTCCACTTT. Translating gives CASSLEGQGSPLHF. This chain links TRBV5-1 with TRBJ1-6; TRBD1 is a possible D gene (5 bases). The CDR3 spans 14 residues. V lost 0 bases and J lost 9, with 10 bases in between. Germline V gene sequence: CDR1 SGHRS, CDR2 YFSETQ.

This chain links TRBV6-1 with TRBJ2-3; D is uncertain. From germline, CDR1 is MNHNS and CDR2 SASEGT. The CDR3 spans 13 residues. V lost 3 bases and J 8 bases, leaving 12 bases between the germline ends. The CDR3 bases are TGTGCCAGCAGTGACCCTCCTCCGGGTACGCAGTATTTT. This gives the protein CASSDPPPGTQYF.

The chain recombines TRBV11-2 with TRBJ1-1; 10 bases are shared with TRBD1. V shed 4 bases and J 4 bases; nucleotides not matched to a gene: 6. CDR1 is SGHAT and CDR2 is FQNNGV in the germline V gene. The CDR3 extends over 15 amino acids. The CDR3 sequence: CASSSGQGVSTEAFF. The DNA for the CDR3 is TGTGCCAGCAGCTCCGGACAGGGGGTTAGCACTGAAGCTTTCTTT. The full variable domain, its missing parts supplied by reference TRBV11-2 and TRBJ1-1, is EAGVAQSPRYKIIEKRQSVAFWCNPISGHATLYWYQQILGQGPKLLIQFQNNGVVDDSQLPKDRFSAERLKGVDSTLKIQPAKLEDSAVYLCASSSGQGVSTEAFFGQGTRLTVV.